What follows is one T cell receptor (beta chain) and its context. No antigen is known for it. The sample holds no much larger clone one base away, and base qualities are not on file. Enrolling through a virtual design, the prospective study's participants ranged in age from roughly 18 to 89 years and lived across around 25 United States geographic areas. In the prospective study, participants were assigned to cohorts based on the clinical history participants reported in a screening survey and a study questionnaire. A participant counted as exposed if, within 2 weeks of entering the study, that participant had been in contact with someone who had a PCR-confirmed or clinician-diagnosed COVID-19 case. Mobile phlebotomists in the prospective study collected whole blood, serum and a nasopharyngeal or oropharyngeal swab from every participant. Additional blood draws and questionnaires over a roughly two-month period could optionally be provided by prospective study participants. Blood samples from the prospective study were shipped frozen or at room temperature prior to DNA extraction.

This entry is derived from a study of blood T cell repertoires in COVID-19 (dated by TCRdb to 2019 to 2021). Study-level background: The collaborator samples originated in the United States, Italy and Spain and spanned the acute and convalescent phases of COVID-19. The prospective study material was composed of cDNA or gDNA derived from T cells, B-cell-depleted T cells, or PBMCs. The dataset comprised deeply sampled blood TCRbeta repertoires from subjects exposed to, actively infected with, or recovered from COVID-19. The repertoires were made available in a free public database intended to serve as a resource for research on the immune response to SARS-CoV-2. Samples came from the ongoing ImmuneRACE study (first 160 participants) plus 1,254 subjects from 6 global collaborators. Nearly every sample came with metadata listing a de-identified subject ID, COVID-19 status, age in years and sex. HLA class I and class II types, where available, came from metadata supplied by the sample provider rather than from assay-based typing.

TCRbeta CDR3 regions were amplified from genomic DNA using the immunoSEQ Assay, a bias-controlled multiplex PCR. In the source study's methods: Within the assay, amplification of reference gene primers was used to estimate how many nucleated cells each sample contained. Sequence reads were collapsed and filtered to measure the absolute abundance of every unique TCRbeta CDR3 rearrangement. For each sample, productive Simpson clonality was calculated by taking the square root of Simpson's diversity index across productive rearrangements. Sourced from immuneACCESS, this table was stored by TCRdb with only in-frame sequences that have V and J called. A share of the clones is absent; for the studies checked, an unresolved V gene accounts for under half, and the remainder has no known explanation. The V and J calls and clone size come from that table; D and trimming were worked out from the DNA. This sample has roughly 200,000 clones in its table, and roughly 80% of those were observed once. The ten largest clonotypes hold approximately 4.8% of the sample.

The paper as a whole reports these results and caveats: Clinical and demographic metadata were provided uncurated, with the amount varying by source and participant.

Source material: PBMCs or T cells enriched from blood (not recorded which). This receptor was obtained from a woman aged 45-59 years who had been exposed to COVID-19.

The CDR3 region: CASSATTRGTEAFF. Here is the DNA: TGTGCCAGCAGCGCGACTACCAGGGGTACTGAAGCTTTCTTT. Recombination joined TRBV5-6 with TRBJ1-1, with a tentative D gene TRBD1 over 6 matching bases. CDR1 and CDR2 were assigned from the germline V gene as SGHDT and YYEEEE. V gives up 4 bases and J gives up 5 bases, and the segment between their germline ends measures 15 bases. Reading from cysteine to phenylalanine, the CDR3 counts 14 amino acids. The read is trimmed to its CDR3 DNA, 42 bases read in frame from base 1.